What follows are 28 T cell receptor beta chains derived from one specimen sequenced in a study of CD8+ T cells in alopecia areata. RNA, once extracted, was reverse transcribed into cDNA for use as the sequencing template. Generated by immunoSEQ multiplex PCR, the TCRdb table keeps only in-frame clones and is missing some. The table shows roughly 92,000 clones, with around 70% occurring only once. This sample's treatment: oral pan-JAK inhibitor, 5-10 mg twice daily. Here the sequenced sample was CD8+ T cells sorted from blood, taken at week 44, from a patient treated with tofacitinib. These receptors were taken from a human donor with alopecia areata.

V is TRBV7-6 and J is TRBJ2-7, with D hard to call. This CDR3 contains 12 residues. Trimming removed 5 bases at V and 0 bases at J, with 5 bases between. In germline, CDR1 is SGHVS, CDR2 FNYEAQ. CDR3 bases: TGTGCCAGCAGCCCGAGCTCCTACGAGCAGTACTTC. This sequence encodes CASSPSSYEQYF.

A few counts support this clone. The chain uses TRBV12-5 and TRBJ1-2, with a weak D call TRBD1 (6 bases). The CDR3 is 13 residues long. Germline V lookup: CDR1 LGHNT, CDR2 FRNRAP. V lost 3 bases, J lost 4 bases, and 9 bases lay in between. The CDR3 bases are TGTGCTAGTGGTTTCTCCAGGGGCTATGGCTACACCTTC. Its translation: CASGFSRGYGYTF.

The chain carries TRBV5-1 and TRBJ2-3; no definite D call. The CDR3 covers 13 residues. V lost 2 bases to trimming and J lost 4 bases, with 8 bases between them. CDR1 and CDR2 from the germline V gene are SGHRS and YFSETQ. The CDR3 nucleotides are TGCGCCAGCAGCTTTTGGTGGGCAGATACGCAGTATTTT. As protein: CASSFWWADTQYF.

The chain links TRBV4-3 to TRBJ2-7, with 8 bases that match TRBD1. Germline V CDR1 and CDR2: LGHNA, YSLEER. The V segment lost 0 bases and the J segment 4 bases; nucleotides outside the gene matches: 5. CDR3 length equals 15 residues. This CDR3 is CASSQDRDRRYEQYF. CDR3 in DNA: TGCGCCAGCAGCCAAGATAGGGACAGGAGGTACGAGCAGTACTTC.

This CDR3 reads CASSTLGTGDPSNEQFF. The DNA of the CDR3 is TGTGCCAGTAGTACCCTTGGGACAGGGGACCCTTCGAATGAGCAGTTCTTC. The chain is built from TRBV19 and TRBJ2-1; 10 bases are a match to TRBD1. This CDR3 is built from 17 residues. In germline, CDR1 is LNHDA, CDR2 SQIVND (reference sequence). V gave up 4 bases and J gave up 7 bases; unmatched junction bases: 13.

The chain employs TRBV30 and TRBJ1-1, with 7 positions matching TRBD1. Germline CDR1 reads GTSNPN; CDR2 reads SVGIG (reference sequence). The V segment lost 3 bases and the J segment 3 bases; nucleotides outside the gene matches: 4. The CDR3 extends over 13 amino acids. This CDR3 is CAWRRQGYTEAFF. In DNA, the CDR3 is TGTGCCTGGAGGAGACAGGGTTACACTGAAGCTTTCTTT.

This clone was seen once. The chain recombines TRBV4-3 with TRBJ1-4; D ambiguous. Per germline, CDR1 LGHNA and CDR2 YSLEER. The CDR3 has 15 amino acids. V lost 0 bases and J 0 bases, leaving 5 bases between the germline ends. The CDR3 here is CASSQDGPTNEKLFF. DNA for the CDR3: TGCGCCAGCAGCCAAGACGGCCCAACTAATGAAAAACTGTTTTTT.

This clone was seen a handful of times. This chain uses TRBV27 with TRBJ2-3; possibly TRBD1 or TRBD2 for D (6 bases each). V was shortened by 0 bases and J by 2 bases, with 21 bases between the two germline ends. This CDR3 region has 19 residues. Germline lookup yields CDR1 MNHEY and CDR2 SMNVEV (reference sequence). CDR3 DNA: TGTGCCAGCAGTTTATCGCTCTTTCTAAAGGGGGGTCCCACAGATACGCAGTATTTT. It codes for CASSLSLFLKGGPTDTQYF.

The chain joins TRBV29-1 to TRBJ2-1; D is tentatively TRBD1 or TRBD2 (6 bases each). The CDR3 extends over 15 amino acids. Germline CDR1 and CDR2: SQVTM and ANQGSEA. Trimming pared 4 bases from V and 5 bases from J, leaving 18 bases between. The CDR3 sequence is CSVGAGTLANNEQFF. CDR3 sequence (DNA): TGCAGCGTTGGTGCGGGGACACTGGCGAACAATGAGCAGTTCTTC.

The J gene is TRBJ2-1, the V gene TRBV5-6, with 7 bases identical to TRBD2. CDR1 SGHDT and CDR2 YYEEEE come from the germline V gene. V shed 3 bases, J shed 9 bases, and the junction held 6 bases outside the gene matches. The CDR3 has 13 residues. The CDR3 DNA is TGTGCCAGCAGCTCGGGGACTATGGGTGAGCAGTTCTTC. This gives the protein CASSSGTMGEQFF. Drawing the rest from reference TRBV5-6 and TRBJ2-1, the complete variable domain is DAGVTQSPTHLIKTRGQQVTLRCSPKSGHDTVSWYQQALGQGPQFIFQYYEEEERQRGNFPDRFSGHQFPNYSSELNVNALLLGDSALYLCASSSGTMGEQFFGPGTRLTVL.

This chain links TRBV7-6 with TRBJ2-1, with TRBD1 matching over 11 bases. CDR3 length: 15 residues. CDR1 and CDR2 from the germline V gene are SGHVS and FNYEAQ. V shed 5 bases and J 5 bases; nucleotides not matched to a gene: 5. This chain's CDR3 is CASSEGQGANNEQFF. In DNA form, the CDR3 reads TGTGCCAGCAGCGAAGGACAGGGGGCCAACAATGAGCAGTTCTTC.

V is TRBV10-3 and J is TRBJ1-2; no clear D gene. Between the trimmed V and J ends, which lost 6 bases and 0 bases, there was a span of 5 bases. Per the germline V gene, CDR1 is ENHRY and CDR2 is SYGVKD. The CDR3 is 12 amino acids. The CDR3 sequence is CAIRTPNYGYTF. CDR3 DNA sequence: TGTGCCATCAGGACACCTAACTATGGCTACACCTTC.

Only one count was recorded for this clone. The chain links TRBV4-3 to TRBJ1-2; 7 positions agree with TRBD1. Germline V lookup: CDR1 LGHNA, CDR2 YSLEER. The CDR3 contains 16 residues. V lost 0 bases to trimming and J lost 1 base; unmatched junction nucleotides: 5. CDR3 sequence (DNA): TGCGCCAGCAGCCAAGACAGGACAGGAGATAACTATGGCTACACCTTC. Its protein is CASSQDRTGDNYGYTF.

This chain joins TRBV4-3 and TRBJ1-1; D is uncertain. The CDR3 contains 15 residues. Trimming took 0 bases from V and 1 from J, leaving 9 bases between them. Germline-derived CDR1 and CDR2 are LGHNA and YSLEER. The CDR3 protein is CASSQETPTNTEAFF. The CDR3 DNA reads TGCGCCAGCAGCCAAGAGACACCCACGAACACTGAAGCTTTCTTT.

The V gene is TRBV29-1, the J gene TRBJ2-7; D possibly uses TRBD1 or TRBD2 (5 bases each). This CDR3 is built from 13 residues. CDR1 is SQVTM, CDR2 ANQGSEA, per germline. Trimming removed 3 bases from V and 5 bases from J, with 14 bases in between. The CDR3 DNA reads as TGCAGCGTTGAGAGGGGATCTACTGACGAGCAGTACTTC. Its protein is CSVERGSTDEQYF.

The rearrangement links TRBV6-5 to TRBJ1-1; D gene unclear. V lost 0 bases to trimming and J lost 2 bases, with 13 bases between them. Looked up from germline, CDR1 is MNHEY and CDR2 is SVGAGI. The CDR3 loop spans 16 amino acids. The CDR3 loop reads CASSYSGGYGNTEAFF. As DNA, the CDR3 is TGTGCCAGCAGTTACTCGGGTGGATACGGAAACACTGAAGCTTTCTTT.

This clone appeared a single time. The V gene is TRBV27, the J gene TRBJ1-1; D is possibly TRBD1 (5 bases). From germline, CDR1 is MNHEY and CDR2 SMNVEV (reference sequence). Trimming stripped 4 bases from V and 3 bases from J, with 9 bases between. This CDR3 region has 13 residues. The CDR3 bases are TGTGCCAGCAGTTCGACAGCAGACACTGAAGCTTTCTTT. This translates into CASSSTADTEAFF.

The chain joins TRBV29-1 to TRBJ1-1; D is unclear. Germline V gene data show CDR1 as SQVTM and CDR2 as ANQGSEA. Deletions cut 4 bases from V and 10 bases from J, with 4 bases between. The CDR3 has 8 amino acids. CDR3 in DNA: TGCAGCGTTGGGCCAGCTTTCTTT. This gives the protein CSVGPAFF.

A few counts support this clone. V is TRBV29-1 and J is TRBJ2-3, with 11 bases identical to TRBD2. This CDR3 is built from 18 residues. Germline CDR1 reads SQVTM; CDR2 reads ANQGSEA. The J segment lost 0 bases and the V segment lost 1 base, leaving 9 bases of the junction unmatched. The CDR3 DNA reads TGCAGCGTTGAAGGTGGGAGTAGCGGGGGGGCGAGCACAGATACGCAGTATTTT. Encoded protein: CSVEGGSSGGASTDTQYF.

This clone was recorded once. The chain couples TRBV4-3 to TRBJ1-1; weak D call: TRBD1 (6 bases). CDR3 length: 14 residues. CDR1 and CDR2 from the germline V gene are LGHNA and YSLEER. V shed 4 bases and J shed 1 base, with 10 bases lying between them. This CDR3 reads CASSRGQPNTEAFF. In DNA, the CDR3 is TGCGCCAGCAGCCGAGGACAGCCGAACACTGAAGCTTTCTTT.

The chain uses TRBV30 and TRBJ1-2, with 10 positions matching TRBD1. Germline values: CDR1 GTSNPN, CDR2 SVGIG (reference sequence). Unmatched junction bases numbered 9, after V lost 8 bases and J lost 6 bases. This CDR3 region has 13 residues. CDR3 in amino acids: CAINPTGGNGYTF. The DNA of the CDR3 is TGTGCCATAAACCCGACAGGGGGCAATGGCTACACCTTC.

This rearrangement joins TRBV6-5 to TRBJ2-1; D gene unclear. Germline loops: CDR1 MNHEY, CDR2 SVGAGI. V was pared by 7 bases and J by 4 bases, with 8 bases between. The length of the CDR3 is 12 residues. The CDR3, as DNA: TGTGCCAGCAATAGGCCTTACAATGAGCAGTTCTTC. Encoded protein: CASNRPYNEQFF.

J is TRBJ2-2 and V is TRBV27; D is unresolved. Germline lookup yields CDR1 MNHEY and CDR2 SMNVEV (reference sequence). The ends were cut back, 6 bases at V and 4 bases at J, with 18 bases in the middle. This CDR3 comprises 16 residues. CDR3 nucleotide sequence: TGTGCCAGCAGCCACCGAACCAGCTGGAGCACCGGGGAGCTGTTTTTT. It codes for CASSHRTSWSTGELFF.

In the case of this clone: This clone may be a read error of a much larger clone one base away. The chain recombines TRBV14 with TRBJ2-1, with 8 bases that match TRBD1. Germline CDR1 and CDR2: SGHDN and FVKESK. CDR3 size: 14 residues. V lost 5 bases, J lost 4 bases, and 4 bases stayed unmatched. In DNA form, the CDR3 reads TGTGCCAGCAGCACCCGGGACAGGTACAATGAGCAGTTCTTC. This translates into CASSTRDRYNEQFF. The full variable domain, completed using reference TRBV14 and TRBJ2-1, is EAGVTQFPSHSVIEKGQTVTLRCDPISGHDNLYWYRRVMGKEIKFLLHFVKESKQDESGMPNNRFLAERTGGTYSTLKVQPAELEDSGVYFCASSTRDRYNEQFFGPGTRLTVL.

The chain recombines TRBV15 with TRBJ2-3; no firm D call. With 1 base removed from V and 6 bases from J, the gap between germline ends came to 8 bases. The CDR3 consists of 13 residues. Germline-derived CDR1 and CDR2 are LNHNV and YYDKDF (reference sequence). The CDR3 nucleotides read TGTGCCACCAGCAGAGTCCGCGGTGATACGCAGTATTTT. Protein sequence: CATSRVRGDTQYF.

CDR3 nucleotides: TGTGCCAGCAGTTCCTACGAGCAGTACTTC. Its translation is CASSSYEQYF. The rearrangement links TRBV2 to TRBJ2-7, with D unresolved. Trimming pared 5 bases from V and 1 base from J, leaving 0 bases between. The CDR3 has 10 amino acids. CDR1 is SNHLY and CDR2 is FYNNEI in the germline V gene.

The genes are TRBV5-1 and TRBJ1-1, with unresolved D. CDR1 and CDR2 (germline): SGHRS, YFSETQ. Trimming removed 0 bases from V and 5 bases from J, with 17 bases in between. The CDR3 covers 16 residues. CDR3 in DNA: TGCGCCAGCAGCTTGGGATGGTTGAGTCGGGAGACTGAAGCTTTCTTT. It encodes CASSLGWLSRETEAFF.

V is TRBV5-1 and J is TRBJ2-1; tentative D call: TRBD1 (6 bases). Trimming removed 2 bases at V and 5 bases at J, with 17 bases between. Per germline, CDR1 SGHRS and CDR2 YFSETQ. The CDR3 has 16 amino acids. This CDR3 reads CASSLGHKGGHNEQFF. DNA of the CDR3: TGCGCCAGCAGCTTAGGGCATAAAGGGGGACACAATGAGCAGTTCTTC.